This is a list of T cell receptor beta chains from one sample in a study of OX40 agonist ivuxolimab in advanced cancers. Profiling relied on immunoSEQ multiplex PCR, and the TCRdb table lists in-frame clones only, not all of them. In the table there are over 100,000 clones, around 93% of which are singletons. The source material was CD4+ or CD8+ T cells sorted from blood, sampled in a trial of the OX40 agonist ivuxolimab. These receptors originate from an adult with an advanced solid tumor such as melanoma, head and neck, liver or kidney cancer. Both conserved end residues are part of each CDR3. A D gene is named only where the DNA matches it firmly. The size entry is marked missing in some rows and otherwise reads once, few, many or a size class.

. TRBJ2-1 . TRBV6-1 TGTGCCAGCAGTGAACCCGGGAGCTCCTACAATGAGCAGTTCTTC CASSEPGSSYNEQFF
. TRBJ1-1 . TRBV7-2 TGTGCCAGCAGCTTGGACCTATACACTGAAGCTTTCTTT CASSLDLYTEAFF
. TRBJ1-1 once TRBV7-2 TGTGCCAGCAGCTTAGAAATGGGTGGGCAGGTCCTGAGCACTGAAGCTTTCTTT CASSLEMGGQVLSTEAFF
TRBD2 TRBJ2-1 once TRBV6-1 TGTGCCAGCAGTGAAGGGACTAGCGGCCTAAAGCGGCAGTTCTTC CASSEGTSGLKRQFF
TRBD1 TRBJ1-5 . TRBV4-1 TGCGCCAGCAGCACTCAAACAGGGGTTTCCAATCAGCCCCAGCATTTT CASSTQTGVSNQPQHF
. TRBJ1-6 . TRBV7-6 TGTGCCAGCAGGGCCGACAGGAGAGGGACCTATAATTCACCCCTCCACTTT CASRADRRGTYNSPLHF
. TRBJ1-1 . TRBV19 TGTGCCAGTGGTTCGCTTGAAGCTTTCTTT CASGSLEAFF
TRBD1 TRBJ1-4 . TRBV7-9 TGTGCCAGCAGCGAAACAGGGGGCGCCGGCGAAAAACTGTTTTTT CASSETGGAGEKLFF
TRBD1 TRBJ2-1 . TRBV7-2 TGTGCCAGCAGCTTCACCGGGACAGGGGGCGGCAATGAGCAGTTCTTC CASSFTGTGGGNEQFF
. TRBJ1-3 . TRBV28 TGTGCCGGCTCTACCGGGGGCTACTCTGGAAACACCATATATTTT CAGSTGGYSGNTIYF
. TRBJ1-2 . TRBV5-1 TGCGCCAGCAGCTTGGCCCATAGAGATGGCTACACCTTC CASSLAHRDGYTF
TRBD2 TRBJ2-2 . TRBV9 TGTGCCAGCAGCGTAGTGTCTAGCGGGAGTATCGGGGAGCTGTTTTTT CASSVVSSGSIGELFF
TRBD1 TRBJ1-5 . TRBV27 TGTGCCAGCAGTCCGACAGGGGAGTGGCAGCCCCAGCATTTT CASSPTGEWQPQHF
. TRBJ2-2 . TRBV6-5 TGTGCCAGCAGTTACCCCAACACCGGGGAGCTGTTTTTT CASSYPNTGELFF
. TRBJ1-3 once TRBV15 TGTGCCACCAGCAGAGGGGGGCAGGCCAGCTCTGGAAACACCATATATTTT CATSRGGQASSGNTIYF
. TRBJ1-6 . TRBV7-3 TGTGCCAGCAGCCCCGGGACCTCTAATTCACCCCTCCACTTT CASSPGTSNSPLHF
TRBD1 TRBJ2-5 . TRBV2 TGTGCCAGCAGTGACGGACAGGGGGGGAAAGAGACCCAGTACTTC CASSDGQGGKETQYF
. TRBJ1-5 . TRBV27 TGTGCCAGCGCAGGGGTCGGTAGTCAGCCCCAGCATTTT CASAGVGSQPQHF
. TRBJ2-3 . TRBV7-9 TGTGCCAGCAGCTCGGGTGGAAATACGCAGTATTTT CASSSGGNTQYF
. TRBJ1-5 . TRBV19 TGTGCCAGTAGTACCCGGGACTATTATAGCAATCAGCCCCAGCATTTT CASSTRDYYSNQPQHF
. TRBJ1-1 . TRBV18 TGTGCCAGCTCACCAGTCGTCGAGAACACTGAAGCTTTCTTT CASSPVVENTEAFF
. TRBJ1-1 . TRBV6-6 TGTGCCAGCAGTTACGCAAGAATGAACACTGAAGCTTTCTTT CASSYARMNTEAFF
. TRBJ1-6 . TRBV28 TGTGCCAGCAGTTTACCCAATTCACCCCTCCACTTT CASSLPNSPLHF
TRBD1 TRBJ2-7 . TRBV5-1 TGCGCCAGCAGCTTGGCCGGACAGGGTGTCTACGAGCAGTACTTC CASSLAGQGVYEQYF
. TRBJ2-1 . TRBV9 TGTGCCAGCAGCGTAGAGTGGGATGAGCAGTTCTTC CASSVEWDEQFF
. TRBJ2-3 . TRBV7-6 TGTGCCAGCAGCTGGAGCGCCTCTAGCACAGATACGCAGTATTTT CASSWSASSTDTQYF